A selection of T cell receptor beta chains follows, all from one sample in a study of CD8+CD57+ T cells in acquired aplastic anemia. In TCRdb, the reads were re-called with MiXCR into one record per CDR3 protein. The sample gives roughly 500,000 distinct CDR3 sequences, 25% to 40% of which show up once; 0.75% to 0.95% is in the top ten. Sequenced sample: sorted CD4+, CD8+, or CD8+CD57+ T cells (not recorded which) from PBMCs. Every receptor here comes from a human donor with aplastic anemia. CDR3s include the opening cysteine and the closing phenylalanine or tryptophan. The D gene is left open where the match is weak. Clone sizes are given selectively: once, few, many, or a class where the clone is expanded.

cdr3_nt cdr3_aa clone_size j_call v_call d_call
TGTGCCAGCAGCCAACTAGCGGGAACAGATACGCAGTATTTT CASSQLAGTDTQYF - TRBJ2-3 TRBV10-2 TRBD2
TGCAGCGTTGCTCGCCTAGCGGGTTCACAAGAGACCCAGTACTTC CSVARLAGSQETQYF - TRBJ2-5 TRBV29-1 TRBD2
TGTGCCAGCGGTGAGGAGGGGGCTACCACAGATACGCAGTATTTT CASGEEGATTDTQYF few TRBJ2-3 TRBV2 -
TGTGCCAGCAGCTTAACCCGGGGGGCAGGCACAGATACGCAGTATTTT CASSLTRGAGTDTQYF many TRBJ2-3 TRBV7-2 -
TGTGCCAGCAGGCAGGGGACAGGGAAGTACGAGCAGTACTTC CASRQGTGKYEQYF - TRBJ2-7 TRBV7-6 TRBD1
TGTGCCAGCAGTAGACGACAGGGCAATCAGCCCCAGCATTTT CASSRRQGNQPQHF - TRBJ1-5 TRBV27 -
TGTGCCAGCAGTTTGTCGGGATATAACTATGGCTACACCTTC CASSLSGYNYGYTF many TRBJ1-2 TRBV12-3/TRBV12-4 -
TGTGCCAGCAGCTTGGCCCGTGGGCAGGGGGACTCACCCCTCCACTTT CASSLARGQGDSPLHF - TRBJ1-6 TRBV5-6 TRBD1
TGTGCCAGCAGCCAGGCGGGTTCGCCGTTTTTCTTT CASSQAGSPFFF few TRBJ1-1 TRBV2 -
TGTGCCAGCAGGTCCGGGACAGGGACTGGAAACACCATATATTTT CASRSGTGTGNTIYF - TRBJ1-3 TRBV25-1 TRBD1
TGTGCCAGCAGGCTAGAACAGGGGGATTCACCCCTCCACTTT CASRLEQGDSPLHF - TRBJ1-6 TRBV7-2 TRBD1
TGTGCCAGCAGCTTACGGCAGAGTAATGAAAAACTGTTTTTT CASSLRQSNEKLFF - TRBJ1-4 TRBV5-6 -
TGTGCCAGTGACTGGCAGGGCGGTACGAACACCGGGGAGCTGTTTTTT CASDWQGGTNTGELFF - TRBJ2-2 TRBV2 -
TGTGCCTGGAGTGAAGTGGGAATGGATCAGCCCCAGCATTTT CAWSEVGMDQPQHF once TRBJ1-5 TRBV19 -
TGTGCCAGCAGTGAATTTGCTGGGGGAAGCACAGATACGCAGTATTTT CASSEFAGGSTDTQYF - TRBJ2-3 TRBV25-1 -
TGTGCCAGCAGTGACGGACTAGCGGGATGCGAGCAGTACTTC CASSDGLAGCEQYF - TRBJ2-7 TRBV2 TRBD2
TGTGCCAGTAAAGACAGGGAGGGTCAGCCCCAGCATTTT CASKDREGQPQHF few TRBJ1-5 TRBV10-3 TRBD1
TGTGCCACCAGTGGGGTTGGGGGGAGCAATCAGCCCCAGCATTTT CATSGVGGSNQPQHF many TRBJ1-5 TRBV24-1 -
TGCGCCAGCAGCGCAGGACAGGGGGCTCTACTAGGTTTAGGTACGCAGTATTTT CASSAGQGALLGLGTQYF few TRBJ2-3 TRBV5-1 TRBD1
TGTGCCAGTAGTATTCTCGACTCTGGAAACACCATATATTTT CASSILDSGNTIYF many TRBJ1-3 TRBV19 -
TGCAGTGGCGCTGACCGGGCGAGATCTAACTATGGCTACACCTTC CSGADRARSNYGYTF many TRBJ1-2 TRBV20-1 -
TGTGCCACCAGTGAACGAACAGGACAATTC CATSERTGQF - TRBJ2-7 TRBV24-1 -
TGTGCCAGCAGCTTATTCCGGGAGAGCGGGGAGCTGTTTTTT CASSLFRESGELFF few TRBJ2-2 TRBV7-3 -
TGTGCCAGCAGTGGGGTTTCCGGTAGCAATCAGCCCCAGCATTTT CASSGVSGSNQPQHF few TRBJ1-5 TRBV2 -
TGTGCCAGCACCCCAGGTGATACGCAGTATTTT CASTPGDTQYF many TRBJ2-3 TRBV7-9 -
TGTGCCAGCAGTTCCCAGGGGGCCAACTATGGCTACACCTTC CASSSQGANYGYTF - TRBJ1-2 TRBV28 TRBD1
TGTGCCAGCAGGACGGGATCAACCCTCGTTCAGTACTTC CASRTGSTLVQYF few TRBJ2-4 TRBV2 -
TGTGCCAGCAGCTTAGGTGGCGGGAGCGCTAGCACAGATACGCAGTATTTT CASSLGGGSASTDTQYF few TRBJ2-3 TRBV7-9 TRBD2
TGCAGTGCTGAAGGGCCCGGGACAGGGTTCCACGAGCAGTACTTC CSAEGPGTGFHEQYF few TRBJ2-7 TRBV20-1 TRBD1
TGTGCCAGCAGGGGACCGAATAATTCACCCCTCCACTTT CASRGPNNSPLHF many TRBJ1-6 TRBV12-3/TRBV12-4 -
TGTGCCAGCAGTGAACTGGGGGGGGACTACGAGCAGTACTTC CASSELGGDYEQYF - TRBJ2-7 TRBV2 TRBD2
TGCAGCGTTGACCGGGGGGGTACTGGAGCTTTCTTT CSVDRGGTGAFF few TRBJ1-1 TRBV29-1 -
TGTGCCAGCCGCAACAGGGGAGAGCAGCCCCAGCATTTT CASRNRGEQPQHF once TRBJ1-5 TRBV7-8 TRBD1
TGTGCCAGCAGGGATAAAGAGACCCAGTACTTC CASRDKETQYF - TRBJ2-5 TRBV7-8 -
TGTGCCAGCAGTGAAGGGACTAGCGGGAGGGTAGGTACGCAGTATTTT CASSEGTSGRVGTQYF - TRBJ2-3 TRBV6-1 TRBD2
TGTGCCAGCAGTTCCAAGACAGGGAATTTTGGAAACACCTTC CASSSKTGNFGNTF - TRBJ1-2 TRBV10-3 TRBD1
TGCAGCGTGCCCCGGGGGACCTATGGCTACACCTTC CSVPRGTYGYTF - TRBJ1-2 TRBV29-1 -
TGTGCCAGCAGCCCGGGGATATGTACGCAGTATTTT CASSPGICTQYF - TRBJ2-3 TRBV7-9 -
TGTGCCAGTAGTATCCCGAGCGGGCTTGCGAATTCACCCCTCCACTTT CASSIPSGLANSPLHF many TRBJ1-6 TRBV19 -
TGTGCCAGCGGGGGAGCGGACACAGATACGCAGTATTTT CASGGADTDTQYF - TRBJ2-3 TRBV6-1 -
TGTGCCAGCAGTCTTGAACAGGGAGTGAACACTGAAGCTTTCTTT CASSLEQGVNTEAFF once TRBJ1-1 TRBV28 -
TGTGCCAGCAGTTCTACGGGACAGGGTTTCCACGAGCAGTACTTC CASSSTGQGFHEQYF - TRBJ2-7 TRBV2 TRBD1
TGTGCCACCAGCAGAGATACCACTTCGTATAGCTCCTACAATGAGCAGTTCTTC CATSRDTTSYSSYNEQFF few TRBJ2-1 TRBV15 -
TGTGCCAGCAGTCCAGGGACAGGGGGTTTCGGCTCACGGCCCCAGCATTTT CASSPGTGGFGSRPQHF few TRBJ1-5 TRBV12-3/TRBV12-4 TRBD1
TGTGCCAGCAGTCCGGCAGGTCAGTGGGGCTATGGCTACACCTTC CASSPAGQWGYGYTF - TRBJ1-2 TRBV25-1 -
TGTGCCACCGGACAGGGCTACGAGCAGTACTTC CATGQGYEQYF - TRBJ2-7 TRBV19 TRBD1
TGTGCCAGCAGCTTAGCGACAGACTACAATCAGCCCCAGCATTTT CASSLATDYNQPQHF many TRBJ1-5 TRBV7-9 -
TGTGCCAGCAGTGACTCGACTAGCGGGAGCAATGAGCAGTTCTTC CASSDSTSGSNEQFF - TRBJ2-1 TRBV6-4 TRBD2
TGCAGCGTTGAGGGCGGGGGAAAGGATAGCTACACCTTC CSVEGGGKDSYTF many TRBJ1-2 TRBV29-1 -
TGCAGTTTCGCCGCAACCGGGACAGCGAGCACTGAAGCTTTCTTT CSFAATGTASTEAFF - TRBJ1-1 TRBV20-1 TRBD1
TGCAGTGCTCCAAAAAGGACAGGGGGTGGTTACGAGCAGTACTTC CSAPKRTGGGYEQYF - TRBJ2-7 TRBV20-1 TRBD1
TGTGCCAGCAGCGAGCTAAGTGGCACTGAAGCTTTCTTT CASSELSGTEAFF many TRBJ1-1 TRBV6-4 -
TGTGCCAGCTCACCGCAGGGTAGCTCCTATAATTCACCCCTCCACTTT CASSPQGSSYNSPLHF few TRBJ1-6 TRBV18 -
TGTGCCAGCAGTCGGGACAGTCAGTATGGCTACACCTTC CASSRDSQYGYTF few TRBJ1-2 TRBV6-2/TRBV6-3 TRBD1
TGTGCCACCAGTGACCCTGGGGGGATAGGAAACAATGAGCAGTTCTTC CATSDPGGIGNNEQFF many TRBJ2-1 TRBV24-1 -